These 21 T cell receptor beta chains originate from one sample sequenced in a study of PD-L1 blockade in urothelial cancer. TCRdb's copy holds only in-frame clones and misses some; the assay was immunoSEQ multiplex PCR. The top ten clones hold approximately 16% of a sample with approximately 48,000 clones, approximately 83% of them seen once. The source was PBMCs, collected around atezolizumab (anti-PD-L1) treatment. The receptors here all came from a man in his sixties with urothelial cancer.

J is TRBJ2-7 and V is TRBV5-4; 11 positions agree with TRBD2. CDR3 length equals 17 residues. Germline assignment: CDR1 SGHNT and CDR2 YYREEE (reference sequence). V trimming: 6 bases; J trimming: 5 bases; junction bases outside the gene matches: 16. CDR3 sequence (DNA): TGTGCCAGCAACTTAGGACTAGCGGGCATAGGGGTTGACGAGCAGTACTTC. It yields the protein CASNLGLAGIGVDEQYF.

The rearrangement joins TRBV5-1 to TRBJ1-5; D uncertain. Between the trimmed V and J ends, which lost 7 bases and 5 bases, there was a span of 13 bases. The CDR3 loop spans 13 amino acids. Germline V gives CDR1 SGHRS, CDR2 YFSETQ. The CDR3 coding sequence is TGCGCCAGCTCTTTATCCCCCTATCAGCCCCAGCATTTT. Its protein product is CASSLSPYQPQHF.

This chain links TRBV9 with TRBJ2-1, with 10 bases fitting TRBD2. The CDR3 spans 15 residues. Germline CDR1 and CDR2: SGDLS and YYNGEE. V shed 1 base and J 5 bases; nucleotides not matched to a gene: 3. DNA for the CDR3: TGTGCCAGCAGCGTAACTAGCGGGGTGGACAATGAGCAGTTCTTC. Its protein product is CASSVTSGVDNEQFF. Full variable domain (rest looked up from reference TRBV9 and TRBJ2-1): DSGVTQTPKHLITATGQRVTLRCSPRSGDLSVYWYQQSLDQGLQFLIQYYNGEERAKGNILERFSAQQFPDLHSELNLSSLELGDSALYFCASSVTSGVDNEQFFGPGTRLTVL.

J is TRBJ1-3 and V is TRBV7-8; D gene ambiguous. The V gene lost 4 bases and the J gene lost 2 bases, with 6 bases spanning the gap. Germline CDR1 and CDR2: SGHVS and FQNEAQ. CDR3 length: 13 amino acids. The CDR3 nucleotides are TGTGCCAGCAGCTCTCCCGCTGGAAACACCATATATTTT. Protein product: CASSSPAGNTIYF. Drawing the rest from reference TRBV7-8 and TRBJ1-3, the complete variable domain is GAGVSQSPRYKVAKRGQDVALRCDPISGHVSLFWYQQALGQGPEFLTYFQNEAQLDKSGLPSDRFFAERPEGSVSTLKIQRTQQEDSAVYLCASSSPAGNTIYFGEGSWLTVV.

V gene TRBV18 combines with J gene TRBJ2-7, with 7 bases fitting TRBD1. The CDR3 covers 15 residues. V was clipped by 4 bases and J by 0 bases; unmatched bases: 6. CDR1 KGHSH and CDR2 LQKENI come from the germline V gene. The CDR3 DNA follows: TGTGCCAGCTCACTAAACAGGGGAAGCTCCTACGAGCAGTACTTC. It is translated as CASSLNRGSSYEQYF.

The rearrangement uses TRBV7-3 and TRBJ2-3; 7 positions agree with TRBD1. Germline CDR1 is SGHTA and CDR2 is FQGTGA. V shed 5 bases, J shed 6 bases, and the junction held 8 bases outside the gene matches. The CDR3 has 14 residues. This chain's CDR3 is CASSATGWGDTQYF. As DNA, the CDR3 is TGTGCCAGCAGCGCGACAGGGTGGGGGGATACGCAGTATTTT.

This chain uses TRBV19 with TRBJ2-2; the match to TRBD1 covers 9 bases. The V gene's germline CDR1 is LNHDA and CDR2 SQIVND (reference sequence). The CDR3 loop spans 15 amino acids. J gave up 4 bases and V 5 bases, and 5 bases lay outside the gene matches. In DNA, the CDR3 is TGTGCCAGTAGTTTTACAGGGGGCACCACCGGGGAGCTGTTTTTT. Translation: CASSFTGGTTGELFF.

V gene TRBV11-2 combines with J gene TRBJ2-1; TRBD1 is a possible D gene (5 bases). The CDR3 has 16 residues. Germline lookup yields CDR1 SGHAT and CDR2 FQNNGV. V dropped 5 bases and J dropped 4 bases, with 18 bases sitting between them. The CDR3 region has the DNA TGTGCCAGCAGCCTGGGGCTGTCCGCCCCGTACAATGAGCAGTTCTTC. Encoded protein: CASSLGLSAPYNEQFF.

The V call is TRBV19, the J call TRBJ1-4, with 12 bases fitting TRBD1. The germline gives CDR1 LNHDA, CDR2 SQIVND (reference sequence). This CDR3 has 14 amino acids. Trimming took 5 bases from V and 7 from J; bases not matched to a gene: 2. As DNA, the CDR3 is TGTGCCAGTAGTCTGGGACAGGGGGCTGAAAAACTGTTTTTT. Amino acid sequence: CASSLGQGAEKLFF. Based on the CDR3 plus reference TRBV19 and TRBJ1-4, the full variable domain is DGGITQSPKYLFRKEGQNVTLSCEQNLNHDAMYWYRQDPGQGLRLIYYSQIVNDFQKGDIAEGYSVSREKKESFPLTVTSAQKNPTAFYLCASSLGQGAEKLFFGSGTQLSVL.

The chain employs TRBV2 and TRBJ2-3, with D possibly matching TRBD1 (5 bases). The V gene's germline CDR1 is SNHLY and CDR2 FYNNEI. Trimming took 5 bases from V and 2 from J, leaving 11 bases between them. The CDR3 loop spans 14 amino acids. CDR3 sequence: CASSLGGHTDTQYF. CDR3 sequence (DNA): TGTGCCAGCAGTCTGGGCGGACACACAGATACGCAGTATTTT.

This clone was seen more than once but under ten times. The chain has TRBV9 and TRBJ1-6, with 8 bases matching TRBD1. Germline trimming cut 2 bases from V and 8 bases from J; bases unmatched to any gene: 3. The CDR3 extends over 14 amino acids. Germline-derived CDR1 and CDR2 are SGDLS and YYNGEE. CDR3 amino acids: CASSVGQVYSPLHF. Written as DNA, the CDR3 is TGTGCCAGCAGCGTGGGACAGGTGTATTCACCCCTCCACTTT.

The chain combines TRBV7-8 with TRBJ2-1; D might be TRBD2 (5 bases). Germline assignment: CDR1 SGHVS and CDR2 FQNEAQ. This CDR3 is built from 16 residues. Trimming took off 5 bases at V and 3 bases at J, with 17 bases between the two ends. CDR3 loop: CASSPRGSPGYNEQFF. CDR3 nucleotide sequence: TGTGCCAGCAGCCCCCGGGGTAGCCCAGGCTACAATGAGCAGTTCTTC.

The chain has TRBV19 and TRBJ2-7, with 9 positions matching TRBD1. CDR3 length: 15 amino acids. Trimming removed 3 bases from V and 6 bases from J; junction bases left unmatched: 9. Germline lookup yields CDR1 LNHDA and CDR2 SQIVND (reference sequence). The CDR3 DNA is TGTGCCAGTAGTATCCCGACAGGGGGTCTTTGCGAGCAGTACTTC. Amino acid sequence: CASSIPTGGLCEQYF.

The V gene is TRBV7-3, the J gene TRBJ1-5; D gene uncertain. Per germline, CDR1 SGHTA and CDR2 FQGTGA. CDR3 size: 13 residues. The V end was cut by 3 bases, the J end by 3 bases, with 6 bases between. The CDR3 coding sequence is TGTGCCAGCAGCTTCAACACCAATCAGCCCCAGCATTTT. Translation gives CASSFNTNQPQHF.

J is TRBJ2-5 and V is TRBV18; 9 bases are shared with TRBD1. Germline V gene lookup returns CDR1 KGHSH and CDR2 LQKENI. This CDR3 is built from 15 residues. V was clipped by 3 bases and J by 2 bases; unmatched bases: 4. CDR3 region: CASSPRDRAQETQYF. As DNA, the CDR3 is TGTGCCAGCTCACCCCGGGACAGGGCACAAGAGACCCAGTACTTC.

Worth noting for this clone: This sample includes further DNA sequences coding for the same CDR3. This chain uses TRBV2 with TRBJ2-7; unclear D gene. Germline V lookup: CDR1 SNHLY, CDR2 FYNNEI. This CDR3 comprises 11 residues. V was shortened by 2 bases and J by 4 bases, with 3 bases between the two germline ends. Here the CDR3 reads CASSEQYEQYF. The CDR3 DNA follows: TGTGCCAGCAGTGAACAGTACGAGCAGTACTTC.

The rearrangement links TRBV29-1 to TRBJ1-5, with D tentatively TRBD1 (6 bases). The V and J ends lost 4 bases and 5 bases respectively, with 12 bases between them. Germline values: CDR1 SQVTM, CDR2 ANQGSEA. The CDR3 runs to 13 residues. CDR3 nucleotide sequence: TGCAGCGTTGCTGCAGGGGTAGATCAGCCCCAGCATTTT. This sequence encodes CSVAAGVDQPQHF.

By frequency in the sample, this clone is hyperexpanded. The chain recombines TRBV6-5 with TRBJ1-2, with 7 positions matching TRBD1. V gave up 7 bases and J gave up 4 bases; unmatched junction bases: 9. From germline, CDR1 is MNHEY and CDR2 SVGAGI. CDR3 length: 14 amino acids. The CDR3 region has the DNA TGTGCCAGCACCAGACAGGGTGGAATCTATGGCTACACCTTC. Protein: CASTRQGGIYGYTF.

V is TRBV5-1 and J is TRBJ2-1; D remains unclear. From germline, CDR1 is SGHRS and CDR2 YFSETQ. V was trimmed by 0 bases and J by 10 bases, leaving 8 bases between them. The CDR3 runs 12 residues. The CDR3 sequence: CASSLGRYEQFF. In DNA, the CDR3 is TGCGCCAGCAGCTTGGGCCGCTACGAGCAGTTCTTC. Based on the CDR3 plus reference TRBV5-1 and TRBJ2-1, the full variable domain is KAGVTQTPRYLIKTRGQQVTLSCSPISGHRSVSWYQQTPGQGLQFLFEYFSETQRNKGNFPGRFSGRQFSNSRSEMNVSTLELGDSALYLCASSLGRYEQFFGPGTRLTVL.

The J gene is TRBJ2-3, the V gene TRBV7-3; D is unresolved. V was cut by 1 base and J by 6 bases, with 5 bases left in between. There are 12 residues in the CDR3. CDR1 is SGHTA, CDR2 FQGTGA, per germline. The chain's CDR3 is CASSLNGDTQYF. The CDR3 DNA follows: TGTGCCAGCAGCTTAAATGGCGATACGCAGTATTTT.

This chain links TRBV30 with TRBJ1-2; 7 bases align to TRBD1. There are 17 residues in the CDR3. CDR1 GTSNPN and CDR2 SVGIG come from the germline V gene (reference sequence). Trimming cost V 5 bases and J 6 bases; bases outside gene matches: 21. The CDR3: CAWGGSVLTGALNGYTF. The CDR3 DNA reads TGTGCCTGGGGGGGTTCTGTACTAACAGGGGCCCTGAATGGCTACACCTTC.